This T cell receptor beta chain was recorded in a study of vaccination and CD4 T cells after COVID-19 (dated 2022 in TCRdb). About the investigation overall: Convalescent patients had a positive SARS-CoV-2 result on nasal swab PCR, and of these patients, several had mild disease and one had severe disease. In the convalescent cohort there were six males and four females, among whom were two Hispanic individuals, seven Caucasians, two Asians and one multiracial person. Participants got two doses of the Pfizer-BioNTech BNT162b2 vaccine (n=8) or two doses of the Moderna mRNA-1273 vaccine (n=2). Post-COVID blood samples were collected from convalescent patients a median of roughly 100 days after diagnosis, with a range of roughly 35 to 170 days. The time from the second vaccine dose to post-vaccine blood sampling had a median of roughly 70 days and ranged from roughly 13 to 241 days. For stimulating the cultures, overlapping spike peptide pools were used, derived from SARS-CoV-2 as well as from the common cold coronaviruses HCoV-NL63, HCoV-OC43 and HCoV-229E. As controls, cultures received a CEFX viral epitope pool (the positive control), an HIV-1 Nef peptide pool (the negative control), or no peptide at all. In 10 COVID-19 convalescent patients and a few infection-naive healthy vaccine recipients, researchers compared the spike-specific CD4+ TCR repertoire from before mRNA vaccination with the repertoire from after. General study outcomes and caveats: Of the vaccine-specific clones in convalescent patients, 304 of 307, or nearly all, reacted only to SARS-CoV-2 spike and did not cross-react with common cold coronaviruses. Among convalescent patients, a median roughly 90% of the SARS-CoV-2-reactive clones seen after vaccination appeared only after vaccination, which suggests priming specific to the vaccine. An increase in the median number of SARS-CoV-2-reactive clonotypes from approximately 21 after infection to about 39 after vaccination was observed, but the change was not found to be significant. The number of convalescent patients in the study was relatively small, and the study did not examine early timepoints following natural infection.

The receptor library was made with PCR. DNA from cultured CD4+ T cells underwent TCR sequencing with the Oncomine TCR Beta short-read assay at the Johns Hopkins FTIC core. The QIAamp micro DNA kit was used to extract genomic DNA from the cultured CD4+ T cells. Oncomine TCR Beta libraries from cultured CD4+ T cells were pooled with unique dual indexes and sequenced on an Illumina iSeq 100. Concerning the study's data processing: Non-productive sequences were filtered out, and CDR3s that did not start with C, did not end with F or W, or were shorter than 7 amino acids were discarded. The MANAFEST web application identified antigen-specific clonotypes by comparing peptide-stimulated wells against reference wells and other culture wells. For a clone to be called positive, the clone needed an FDR below 0.05, an odds ratio above 5, and a productive frequency above 0.1% in at least two of three replicate wells. A clonotype was classed as cross-reactive if the clonotype showed significant expansion both in SARS-CoV-2 spike wells and in at least one common cold coronavirus spike condition. Levenshtein distances (stringdist) and unrooted phylogenetic trees (ape) in R version 3.6.1 were used to assess CDR3 homology. The public sequencing data were trimmed at Q25 with fastp and processed into clonotypes with MiXCR by TCRdb, which kept only in-frame beta chains. A single entry per CDR3 protein holds the most common genes and DNA from its merged rows. The V and J calls, along with clone size, are taken from TCRdb and not from the paper's own processing. The sample yields roughly 10,000 distinct CDR3 sequences; about 61% were counted once. The ten largest clonotypes hold roughly 15% of the sample.

V drops 0 bases and J drops 0 bases, leaving 5 bases in between. Including the terminal cysteine and phenylalanine, the CDR3 comprises 14 residues. Just the 42-base CDR3 DNA is kept, in frame starting at base 1. According to the germline V gene, CDR1 reads MNHEY and CDR2 reads SVGAGI. This clonotype was detected a few times. No cognate antigen has been identified for it. No much larger clonotype is one base removed from it; base qualities were not supplied. The treatment or condition label corresponds to: roughly 10-day PBMC culture with coronavirus spike peptide pools or control peptides (ViraFEST assay). The ViraFEST assay, used in the study, expanded antigen-specific T cells with peptide pools and then identified the expanded clonotypes through TCR sequencing. The convalescent patients' positive SARS-CoV-2 PCR tests fell between March and December 2020, which was before the Alpha, Beta and Delta variants emerged in the United States. Approximately 1.8 million PBMCs per well were cultured in IMDM with roughly 4.8% human AB serum and around 10 IU/ml IL-2, plus 10 ug/ml peptide pools. Half of the culture medium was replaced with fresh IL-2-containing medium on days 3 and 7. After more than 8 days of culture, CD4+ T cells were isolated by negative selection using the EasySep CD4+ T cell isolation kit. Ficoll-Paque Plus gradient centrifugation was used to isolate PBMCs from whole blood, and the isolated PBMCs were then either used fresh or cryopreserved at -140C. In general, triplicate wells were set up for every culture condition.

Material for sequencing was CD4+ T cells from blood, cultured in vitro. This TCR came from a human donor who had recovered from COVID-19. The sequence joins TRBV6-5 to TRBJ1-2, with no confident D gene call. Here the CDR3 is given as CASSYSLTNYGYTF. The DNA sequence is given as TGTGCCAGCAGTTACTCTTTGACTAACTATGGCTACACCTTC.